These T cell receptor beta chains were read from a single sample in a study of molecular identifiers for immune sequencing clone quantification. TCRdb fed the PCR reads into MiXCR, producing one record per CDR3 protein. The sample has tens of thousands of distinct CDR3 sequences, around a fifth seen once. Sequencing was performed on naive CD8+ T cells from blood, with Jurkat cell RNA spiked in. Receptors were obtained from a human donor in good health. Some libraries in this study had Jurkat cell RNA spiked in. CDR3s include the opening cysteine and the closing phenylalanine or tryptophan. The order of the fields is V gene, clone size, J gene, D gene, CDR3 DNA, CDR3 protein. A D gene is named only where the DNA matches it firmly. The size field is filled for only some rows; it gives once, few, many or a size class.

>TRBV19|many|TRBJ1-5|-
TGTGCCAGTAGTTCCCGAGTCGGGACCCAAAATCAGCCCCAGCATTTT
CASSSRVGTQNQPQHF
>TRBV7-2|many|TRBJ1-4|-
TGTGCCAGCAGCTCTCAGGGGAGGCCCTTCAATGAAAAACTGTTTTTT
CASSSQGRPFNEKLFF
>TRBV29-1|many|TRBJ2-2|-
TGCAGCGTTGTCAGGGATACCGGGGAGCTGTTTTTT
CSVVRDTGELFF
>TRBV4-3|many|TRBJ2-2|-
TGCGCCAGCAGCCAAGTAGTGGCAGGGTATAACGGGGAGCTGTTTTTT
CASSQVVAGYNGELFF
>TRBV7-2|many|TRBJ2-1|-
TGTGCCAGCAGCTCCTTGACAGCAGAGCAGTTCTTC
CASSSLTAEQFF
>TRBV12-5|many|TRBJ2-3|-
TGTGCTAGTGGCCTAGACAGCACAGATACGCAGTATTTT
CASGLDSTDTQYF
>TRBV4-2|many|TRBJ2-3|TRBD2
TGTGCCAGCAGCCAACGGACTAGCGGACCCTCAGATACGCAGTATTTT
CASSQRTSGPSDTQYF
>TRBV5-6|many|TRBJ1-6|TRBD1
TGTGCCAGCAGCTTGGACAGGGGAGTTAATTCACCCCTCCACTTT
CASSLDRGVNSPLHF
>TRBV20-1|few|TRBJ2-2|-
TGCAGTGCTCCCTCACCAGGGGGGGGGGCCACCGGGGAGCTGTTTTTT
CSAPSPGGGATGELFF
>TRBV13|many|TRBJ1-3|-
TGTGCCAGCAGTCCCGCAGGGGCGATTGGAAACACCATATATTTT
CASSPAGAIGNTIYF
>TRBV27|-|TRBJ1-5|TRBD1
TGTGCCAGCAGTTTAAAAGGTTTCTGGGGCGAAGGGGGCCCTTATCCCGGTCAGCCCCAGCATTTT
CASSLKGFWGEGGPYPGQPQHF
>TRBV4-3|many|TRBJ2-2|TRBD1
TGCGCCAGCAGCGGCGAAGTGCTTCCAAGGACAGGGGACACCGGGGAGCTGTTTTTT
CASSGEVLPRTGDTGELFF
>TRBV27|many|TRBJ2-3|-
TGTGCCAGCAGTTCCATGGGGTCAGATACGCAGTATTTT
CASSSMGSDTQYF
>TRBV6-2/TRBV6-3|-|TRBJ2-1|-
TGTGCCAGCAGTCCCCGCCGGGAAGCCTACAATGAGCAGTTCTTC
CASSPRREAYNEQFF
>TRBV29-1|many|TRBJ1-1|-
TGCAGCGGGAACAGGGTCAGGATAGACACTGAAGCTTTCTTT
CSGNRVRIDTEAFF
>TRBV12-3/TRBV12-4|many|TRBJ2-5|-
TGTGCCAGCACCTCAGGGGCGTACCAAGAGACCCAGTACTTC
CASTSGAYQETQYF
>TRBV6-5|-|TRBJ1-2|TRBD1
TGTACCAGCAGTTACGTTCGGGACAGGGGTTTTCAAGGCTACACCTTC
CTSSYVRDRGFQGYTF
>TRBV30|many|TRBJ2-7|-
TGTGCCTGGAGTGTACAAGCCGAGCAGTACTTC
CAWSVQAEQYF
>TRBV4-1|many|TRBJ2-7|TRBD2
TGCGCCAGCAGCCAAGTCCTAGCGGGGCCGATCTACGAGCAGTACTTC
CASSQVLAGPIYEQYF
>TRBV29-1|many|TRBJ2-7|-
TGCAGCGTTGAAGGGGGGCCCTACGAGCAGTACTTC
CSVEGGPYEQYF
>TRBV19|many|TRBJ1-5|-
TGTGCCAGTAGTATCGGGGGAAATCAGCCCCAGCATTTT
CASSIGGNQPQHF
>TRBV4-3|many|TRBJ2-3|-
TGCGCCAGCAGCCAAGATTCAACCGGCACAGATACGCAGTATTTT
CASSQDSTGTDTQYF
>TRBV30|many|TRBJ2-3|-
TGTGCCTGGAGTTCCCTTGACCCGAGACCCCCCGATACGCAGTATTTT
CAWSSLDPRPPDTQYF
>TRBV27|-|TRBJ2-1|-
TGTGCCAGCAGGTTATCCGCCCTTAGCTCCTACAATGAGCAGTTCTTC
CASRLSALSSYNEQFF
>TRBV6-2/TRBV6-3|many|TRBJ2-7|TRBD2
TGTGCCAGCAGTTACTCTGCGGGAGGGTCCGAGCAGTACTTC
CASSYSAGGSEQYF
>TRBV7-2|many|TRBJ2-7|TRBD2
TGTGCCAGCAGCCCGTGGACTAGCGGGGGGTTATACGAGCAGTACTTC
CASSPWTSGGLYEQYF
>TRBV6-2/TRBV6-3|many|TRBJ2-7|-
TGTGCCAGCGGCACTTGGGTTTCCGAGCAGTACTTC
CASGTWVSEQYF
>TRBV11-2|many|TRBJ2-1|TRBD1
TGTGCCAGCAGCTTGGGACAGACCAATGAGCAGTTCTTC
CASSLGQTNEQFF
>TRBV30|many|TRBJ2-7|-
TGTGCCTGGAGTGTAGGGGGGGCCTCGGACGAGCAGTACTTC
CAWSVGGASDEQYF
>TRBV7-9|many|TRBJ2-6|-
TGTGCCAGCAGCTATCTGAGTGTGAGCCGAAGCTCTGGGGCCAACGTCCTGACTTTC
CASSYLSVSRSSGANVLTF
>TRBV5-6|many|TRBJ2-3|-
TGTGCCAGCAGCTCGGTCCTTCTCGCAGATACGCAGTATTTT
CASSSVLLADTQYF
>TRBV5-6|many|TRBJ2-1|-
TGTGCCAGCAGCTTTATGTCGGGGGCCCCTGAGCAGTTCTTC
CASSFMSGAPEQFF
>TRBV9|many|TRBJ2-7|-
TGTGCCAGCAGCGTAGGTCCGGGGAACATACCCTACGAGCAGTACTTC
CASSVGPGNIPYEQYF
>TRBV9|-|TRBJ2-7|TRBD2
TGTGCCAGCAGCGCCGGGACTAGCGGGTCCAGCTCCTACGAGCAGTACTTC
CASSAGTSGSSSYEQYF
>TRBV7-6|many|TRBJ1-1|-
TGTGCCAGCAGCTCCTCAATGAACACTGAAGCTTTCTTT
CASSSSMNTEAFF
>TRBV19|many|TRBJ2-4|TRBD1
TGTGCCAGTAGTATTCCTACAGGGGGCAGAAACATTCAGTACTTC
CASSIPTGGRNIQYF
>TRBV6-2/TRBV6-3|many|TRBJ2-7|-
TGTGCCAGCAGCCAGGCCCCTTCCTACGAGCAGTACTTC
CASSQAPSYEQYF
>TRBV5-1|-|TRBJ2-1|TRBD1
TGCGCCAGCAGCCCATATCGTAGGCAGGGGGCAGAGGAGCAGTTCTTC
CASSPYRRQGAEEQFF
>TRBV20-1|many|TRBJ2-2|TRBD2
TGCAGTGCTGGGACTAGCGGGAGGGCGAACACCGGGGAGCTGTTTTTT
CSAGTSGRANTGELFF
>TRBV19|many|TRBJ2-2|TRBD1
TGTGCCAGTAGTATAGAGGGACGACAGGGGAGTTATTCGGCCGGGGAGCTGTTTTTT
CASSIEGRQGSYSAGELFF
>TRBV20-1|many|TRBJ2-1|TRBD2
TGCAGTGCTAGAGCCGAGTCAAATCTAGCGGTCTACTACAATGAGCAGTTCTTC
CSARAESNLAVYYNEQFF
>TRBV20-1|few|TRBJ2-2|TRBD2
TGCAGTGCTCGGGACTGGGAGGGCACCGGGGAGCTGTTTTTT
CSARDWEGTGELFF
>TRBV29-1|many|TRBJ1-1|-
TGCAGCGTTGAAGATCGAGGTTCGTACACTGAAGCTTTCTTT
CSVEDRGSYTEAFF
>TRBV11-2|many|TRBJ2-2|-
TGTGCCAATCCTGGGGCCACCGGGGAGCTGTTTTTT
CANPGATGELFF
>TRBV19|-|TRBJ1-5|-
TGTGCCACTGGACTCCCTTGGAGCAATCAGCCCCAGCATTTT
CATGLPWSNQPQHF
>TRBV28|few|TRBJ2-1|-
TGTGCCAGCAGTTTATCCGGGACGGTCAATGAGCAGTTCTTC
CASSLSGTVNEQFF
>TRBV9|many|TRBJ2-3|-
TGTGCCAGCAGCGGCCGGGACACCTCCACAGATACGCAGTATTTT
CASSGRDTSTDTQYF
>TRBV27|many|TRBJ2-1|-
TGTGCCAGCAGTTTAGGGGCCCAGCTGTTCTTC
CASSLGAQLFF
>TRBV4-1|many|TRBJ1-4|-
TGCGCCAGCAGCCAGGGCGGTGAAAAACTGTTTTTT
CASSQGGEKLFF
>TRBV3-1|many|TRBJ1-4|TRBD1
TGTGCCAGCAGCCAAGATTGGGGACAGGGGGCAAGTAATGAAAAACTGTTTTTT
CASSQDWGQGASNEKLFF
>TRBV11-2|many|TRBJ2-3|TRBD2
TGTGCCAGCAGCACCATAATAGGACTAGCGGGGATCCTTAGGGGGCAGTATTTT
CASSTIIGLAGILRGQYF